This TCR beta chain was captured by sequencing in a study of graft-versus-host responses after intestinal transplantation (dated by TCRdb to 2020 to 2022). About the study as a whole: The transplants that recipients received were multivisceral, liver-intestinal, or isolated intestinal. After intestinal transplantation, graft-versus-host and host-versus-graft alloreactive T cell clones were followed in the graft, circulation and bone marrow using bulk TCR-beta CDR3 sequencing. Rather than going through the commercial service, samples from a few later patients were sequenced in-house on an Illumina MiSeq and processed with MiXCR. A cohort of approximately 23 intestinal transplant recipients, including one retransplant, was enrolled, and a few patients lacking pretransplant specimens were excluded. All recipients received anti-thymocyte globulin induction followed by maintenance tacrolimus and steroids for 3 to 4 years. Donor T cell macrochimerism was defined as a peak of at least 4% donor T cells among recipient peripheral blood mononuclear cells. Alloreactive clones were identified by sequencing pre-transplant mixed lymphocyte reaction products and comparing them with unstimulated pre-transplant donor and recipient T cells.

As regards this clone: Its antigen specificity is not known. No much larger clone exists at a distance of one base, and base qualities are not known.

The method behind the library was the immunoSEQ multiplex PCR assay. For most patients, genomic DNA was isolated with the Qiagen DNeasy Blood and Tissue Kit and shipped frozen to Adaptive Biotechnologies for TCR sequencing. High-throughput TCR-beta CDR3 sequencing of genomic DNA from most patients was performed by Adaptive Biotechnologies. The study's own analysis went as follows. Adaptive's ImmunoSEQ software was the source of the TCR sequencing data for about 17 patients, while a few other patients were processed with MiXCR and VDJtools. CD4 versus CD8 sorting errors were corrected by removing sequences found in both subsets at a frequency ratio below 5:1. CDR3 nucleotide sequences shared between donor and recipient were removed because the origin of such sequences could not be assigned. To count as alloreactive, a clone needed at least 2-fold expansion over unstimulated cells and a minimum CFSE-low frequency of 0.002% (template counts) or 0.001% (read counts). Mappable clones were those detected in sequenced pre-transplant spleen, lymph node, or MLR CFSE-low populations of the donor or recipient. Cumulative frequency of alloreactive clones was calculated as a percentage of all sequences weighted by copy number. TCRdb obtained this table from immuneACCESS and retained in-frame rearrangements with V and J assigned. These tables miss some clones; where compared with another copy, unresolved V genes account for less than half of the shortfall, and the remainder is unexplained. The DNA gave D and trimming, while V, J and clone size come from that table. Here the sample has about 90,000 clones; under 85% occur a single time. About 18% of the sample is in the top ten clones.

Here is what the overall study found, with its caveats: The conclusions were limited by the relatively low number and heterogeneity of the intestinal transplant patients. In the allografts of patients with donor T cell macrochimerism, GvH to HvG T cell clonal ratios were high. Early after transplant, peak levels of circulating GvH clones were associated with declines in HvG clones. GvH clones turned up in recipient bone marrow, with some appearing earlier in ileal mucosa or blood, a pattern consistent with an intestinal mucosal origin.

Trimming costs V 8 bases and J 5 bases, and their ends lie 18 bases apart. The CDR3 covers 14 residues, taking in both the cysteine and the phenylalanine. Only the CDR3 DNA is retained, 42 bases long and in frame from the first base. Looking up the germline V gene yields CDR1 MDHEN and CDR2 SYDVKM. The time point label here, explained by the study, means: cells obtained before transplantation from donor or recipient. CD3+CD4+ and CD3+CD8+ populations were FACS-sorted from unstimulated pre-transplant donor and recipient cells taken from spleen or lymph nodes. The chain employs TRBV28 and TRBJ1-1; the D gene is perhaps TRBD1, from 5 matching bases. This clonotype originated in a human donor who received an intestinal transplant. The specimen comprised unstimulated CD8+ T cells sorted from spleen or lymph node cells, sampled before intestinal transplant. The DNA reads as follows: TGTGCCAGCGTTGAGCGAGGGGTGGGTACTGAAGCTTTCTTT. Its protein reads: CASVERGVGTEAFF. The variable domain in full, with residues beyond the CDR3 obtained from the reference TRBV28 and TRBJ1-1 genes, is DVKVTQSSRYLVKRTGEKVFLECVQDMDHENMFWYRQDPGLGLRLIYFSYDVKMKEKGDIPEGYSVSREKKERFSLILESASTNQTSMYLCASVERGVGTEAFFGQGTRLTVV.